This TCR beta chain was documented in a study of PD-1 blockade in mismatch repair-deficient tumors. Repertoires were generated with immunoSEQ multiplex PCR, while TCRdb's copy carries only in-frame clones and drops some. The sample has 100,000 to 150,000 clones, about 90% seen once. Germline V gene sequence: CDR1 SEHNR, CDR2 FQNEAQ (reference sequence). Trimming took off 3 bases at V and 0 bases at J, with 5 bases between the two ends. The CDR3 contains 13 residues. This clone was found once. The clonotype was recovered from an adult with mismatch repair-deficient cancer. Source: peripheral blood, taken roughly 70 weeks after starting pembrolizumab. V gene TRBV7-9 combines with J gene TRBJ1-1; D not certain. CDR3 loop: CASSFLVNTEAFF. DNA for the CDR3: TGTGCCAGCAGCTTTCTGGTGAACACTGAAGCTTTCTTT.